Detailed here is one T cell receptor (beta chain). Its antigen remains unidentified. Using a J-beta primer mix together with a sample-barcoded 5' primer, a second PCR was run for 7 to 11 cycles. Unique molecular identifiers of 12 random nucleotides labeled each cDNA. TCRdb recomputed calls from the 5' RACE reads with MiXCR, one row per CDR3 protein. The sample has about 680,000 distinct CDR3 sequences; roughly 50% are singletons. These data belong to a study of blood T cells in healthy people across ages. Study-wide results and limits: Naive and antigen-experienced cells could not be conclusively compared, given unsorted PBMCs.

What was sequenced was blood. The source of this sequence is a woman aged 55-69 years in good health.

The CDR3 bases are TGTGCCAGCAGACCTATCAGGGGCGACCTTGGGTTCTTC. Its protein product is CASRPIRGDLGFF. The rearrangement uses TRBV6-5 and TRBJ2-1; TRBD1 might be the D (6 bases). Germline CDR1 is MNHEY and CDR2 is SVGAGI. Trimming left V 6 bases short and J 15 bases short, with 21 bases between. The CDR3 is 13 residues long.